A few counts support the clone carrying this TCR beta chain. Its antigen remains unidentified. These data belong to a study of STAT5B mutations in CD4+ large granular lymphocyte leukemia. Per germline, CDR1 PRHDT and CDR2 FYEKMQ (reference sequence). The V and J ends lost 7 bases and 5 bases, in that order; junction bases with no gene match: 12. The CDR3 consists of 16 residues. Study observations and caveats: 8/27 top patient clones versus 2/35 control clones were TRBV06-family. Approximately 25% of private leukemic clonotypes occurred rarely in other patients' non-leukemic repertoires.

The survey-level immunoSEQ assay was used. Clones were sequenced by immunoSEQ multiplex PCR, and TCRdb holds only the in-frame ones, with some missing. The sample includes under 35,000 clones, approximately 81% of them seen just once. The sample was CD4+ T cells from blood buffy coats. This receptor was identified in a human donor in good health. This sequence joins TRBV13 and TRBJ2-1; 9 bases align to TRBD2. Written as DNA, the CDR3 is TGTGCCAGCATCAGGTTTAGCCTAGCGGGGAACAATGAGCAGTTCTTC. Translation gives CASIRFSLAGNNEQFF.